These 18 T cell receptor beta chains share one sample of origin, sequenced in a study of T cells in Graves' hyperthyroidism and ophthalmopathy. Authors of the study amplified TCR beta CDR3 regions from RNA transcripts. HTBI primers were used for first-round RT-PCR of the TCR CDR3. TCRdb itself ran the multiplex PCR reads through MiXCR, one entry per CDR3 protein. The table records 550,000 to 600,000 distinct CDR3 sequences, more than 13% of them present only once. The sample consisted of blood. These receptors originate from a woman aged 18-29 years with Graves' ophthalmopathy.

This clonotype has ten or more counts. The rearrangement links TRBV29-1 to TRBJ2-7; TRBD1 matches at 9 bases. The V gene's germline CDR1 is SQVTM and CDR2 ANQGSEA. After removal of 4 bases from V and 3 bases from J, the junction contained 7 bases not matched to a gene. The CDR3 covers 14 residues. CDR3: CSVVSLGQGYEQYF. The CDR3 coding sequence is TGCAGCGTTGTAAGTTTGGGACAGGGCTACGAGCAGTACTTC.

The sample holds many counts of this clonotype. This chain connects TRBV6-1 to TRBJ1-2; 12 nucleotides match TRBD1. V lost 5 bases, J lost 8 bases, and 3 bases stayed unmatched. The CDR3 is made up of 13 amino acids. Germline CDR1 reads MNHNS; CDR2 reads SASEGT. The CDR3 DNA is TGTGCCAGCAGTCGGGGGACAGGGGGCGGCTACACCTTC. Translating gives CASSRGTGGGYTF.

CDR3 loop: CASSQVLSTEAFF. CDR3 DNA: TGCGCCAGCAGCCAAGTGTTAAGTACTGAAGCTTTCTTT. The J gene is TRBJ1-1, the V gene TRBV4-3; no reliable D call. CDR3 length: 13 amino acids. V was pared by 1 base and J by 5 bases, with 8 bases between. Germline CDR1 reads LGHNA; CDR2 reads YSLEER.

The V gene is TRBV9, the J gene TRBJ2-1; no reliable D call. Trimming cost V 2 bases and J 0 bases, with 12 bases left between them. Germline CDR1 SGDLS, CDR2 YYNGEE. The CDR3 spans 16 residues. CDR3: CASSVGGGYSYNEQFF. The CDR3, as DNA: TGTGCCAGCAGCGTTGGTGGCGGATACTCCTACAATGAGCAGTTCTTC. Using reference TRBV9 and TRBJ2-1 for the parts outside the CDR3, the full variable domain is DSGVTQTPKHLITATGQRVTLRCSPRSGDLSVYWYQQSLDQGLQFLIQYYNGEERAKGNILERFSAQQFPDLHSELNLSSLELGDSALYFCASSVGGGYSYNEQFFGPGTRLTVL.

The V gene is TRBV7-9, the J gene TRBJ1-3; D is unresolved. V lost 4 bases to trimming and J lost 4 bases, with 17 bases between them. This CDR3 has 16 amino acids. Per the germline V gene, CDR1 is SEHNR and CDR2 is FQNEAQ (reference sequence). DNA for the CDR3: TGTGCCAGCAGCTCGCCCTCTGTCAGTGGAGGAAACACCATATATTTT. Its translation: CASSSPSVSGGNTIYF.

On this clonotype: A much larger clone lies a single base off, so this may be a read error. This rearrangement joins TRBV20-1 to TRBJ2-5, with 9 nucleotides matching TRBD2. This CDR3 has 13 residues. Losses at the gene ends were 3 bases for V and 9 bases for J; bases not matched to a gene: 8. Germline lookup yields CDR1 DFQATT and CDR2 SNEGSKA (reference sequence). This CDR3 reads CSASLGTSISQYF. The CDR3 region has the DNA TGCAGTGCTAGTCTGGGGACTAGCATCTCCCAGTACTTC.

This clonotype was counted ten times or more. The chain uses TRBV7-2 and TRBJ2-3; D uncertain. The length of the CDR3 is 12 residues. The V gene lost 5 bases and the J gene lost 7 bases, with 10 bases spanning the gap. From germline, CDR1 is SGHTA and CDR2 FQGNSA. CDR3 in amino acids: CASSRNSNTQYF. The CDR3 nucleotides are TGTGCCAGCAGCCGGAACTCAAATACGCAGTATTTT.

This clonotype was detected ten times or more. The V gene is TRBV2, the J gene TRBJ2-1; 13 bases match TRBD2. V lost 4 bases and J lost 5; bases outside the gene matches: 11. Germline CDR1 SNHLY, CDR2 FYNNEI. This CDR3 has 18 residues. This CDR3 is CASSVELAGGPLHNEQFF. The CDR3 DNA follows: TGTGCCAGCAGTGTGGAACTAGCGGGAGGGCCCCTACACAATGAGCAGTTCTTC.

The chain combines TRBV4-1 with TRBJ2-5; TRBD1 agrees at 8 bases. Per the germline V gene, CDR1 is MGHRA and CDR2 is YSYEKL. The length of the CDR3 is 17 residues. After removal of 7 bases from V and 5 bases from J, the junction contained 18 bases not matched to a gene. The chain's CDR3 is CASTGDGTQGAGETQYF. CDR3 coding DNA: TGCGCCAGCACGGGCGACGGGACTCAGGGGGCAGGGGAGACCCAGTACTTC.

There are many counts of this clonotype. This sequence joins TRBV3-1 and TRBJ2-7; TRBD1 aligns across 10 bases. CDR3 size: 15 residues. V dropped 0 bases and J dropped 3; count of bases not matched to a gene: 2. From germline, CDR1 is LGHDT and CDR2 YNNKEL (reference sequence). The CDR3 sequence is CASSQEWTGGYEQYF. In DNA form, the CDR3 reads TGTGCCAGCAGCCAAGAGTGGACAGGGGGCTACGAGCAGTACTTC.

This clonotype showed up just a few times. This rearrangement joins TRBV2 to TRBJ1-1; D gene unclear. The CDR3 has 11 amino acids. V lost 8 bases to trimming and J lost 6 bases, with 10 bases between them. CDR1 and CDR2 (germline): SNHLY, FYNNEI. CDR3 in DNA: TGTGCCAGCGCGCCGGTCGCTGAAGCTTTCTTT. It codes for CASAPVAEAFF.

This clonotype was recorded at least ten times. The rearrangement uses TRBV2 and TRBJ2-3; D remains ambiguous. Germline V lookup: CDR1 SNHLY, CDR2 FYNNEI. V shed 7 bases and J shed 0 bases, with 11 bases lying between them. This CDR3 spans 14 amino acids. CDR3 sequence: CASKTIQSTDTQYF. The CDR3 DNA is TGTGCCAGCAAGACAATCCAAAGCACAGATACGCAGTATTTT.

This clonotype was counted a single time. This could be a read error, since a much larger clone is one nucleotide away. No conserved phenylalanine or tryptophan is present at the end of the CDR3, so a read error is the likely explanation. V gene TRBV20-1 combines with J gene TRBJ2-7; D gene ambiguous. The V end was cut by 5 bases, the J end by 5 bases, with 13 bases between. Germline V gene data show CDR1 as DFQATT and CDR2 as SNEGSKA (reference sequence). The CDR3 is 12 amino acids. CDR3 nucleotides: TGCAGTGCTGGCTGGCTCGGGCACGAGCAGTACCTC. This translates into CSAGWLGHEQYL.

This clonotype was seen at least ten times. The chain is built from TRBV11-3 and TRBJ2-1, with 10 bases aligning to TRBD2. Losses at the gene ends were 1 base for V and 9 bases for J; bases not matched to a gene: 6. This CDR3 region has 15 residues. Per the germline V gene, CDR1 is SGHNT and CDR2 is YENEEA. The CDR3 spells CASSLVLAGVVEQFF. In DNA form, the CDR3 reads TGTGCCAGCAGCTTAGTCCTAGCGGGAGTAGTTGAGCAGTTCTTC.

This clonotype occurred many times. The rearrangement links TRBV6-6 to TRBJ2-7; 9 nucleotides line up with TRBD2. The CDR3 spans 16 residues. CDR1 MNHNY and CDR2 SVGAGI come from the germline V gene (reference sequence). Germline trimming cut 0 bases from V and 9 bases from J; bases unmatched to any gene: 12. For the CDR3, the DNA is TGTGCCAGCAGTTACTCGAAGACGCTAGCGGGGAAGGCGCAGTACTTC. It encodes CASSYSKTLAGKAQYF.

The sample holds many counts of this clonotype. This chain connects TRBV29-1 to TRBJ1-1, with 11 bases matching TRBD1. J lost 1 base, V lost 5 bases, and 6 bases had no gene match. Germline V gives CDR1 SQVTM, CDR2 ANQGSEA. There are 15 residues in the CDR3. The CDR3 reads CSVLGTGGKNTEAFF. The CDR3 DNA sequence: TGCAGCGTTCTAGGGACAGGGGGTAAGAACACTGAAGCTTTCTTT.

This clonotype occurred many times. This rearrangement joins TRBV18 to TRBJ1-1; tentative D call: TRBD1 (6 bases). CDR3 length: 16 amino acids. V was pared by 0 bases and J by 5 bases, with 16 bases between. The germline V gene encodes CDR1 KGHSH and CDR2 LQKENI. Here the CDR3 DNA reads TGTGCCAGCTCACCACCGTGGGTTCGGGGGGCGACTGAAGCTTTCTTT. This translates into CASSPPWVRGATEAFF. Complete variable domain (other parts from reference TRBV18 and TRBJ1-1): NAGVMQNPRHLVRRRGQEARLRCSPMKGHSHVYWYRQLPEEGLKFMVYLQKENIIDESGMPKERFSAEFPKEGPSILRIQQVVRGDSAAYFCASSPPWVRGATEAFFGQGTRLTVV.

The table lists this clonotype with a few counts. V gene TRBV27 combines with J gene TRBJ2-7; 12 positions agree with TRBD2. Germline lookup yields CDR1 MNHEY and CDR2 SMNVEV (reference sequence). V lost 4 bases, J lost 1 base, and 5 bases stayed unmatched. This CDR3 is 16 amino acids long. The CDR3 loop reads CASSWRLAGVSYEQYF. CDR3 nucleotide sequence: TGTGCCAGCAGTTGGAGACTAGCGGGAGTGTCCTACGAGCAGTACTTC.